The clone carrying this T cell receptor beta chain was counted once. These data belong to a study of graft-versus-host responses after intestinal transplantation. The germline V gene encodes CDR1 MNHNS and CDR2 SASEGT. CDR3 length: 19 amino acids. With V trimmed by 3 bases and J by 0 bases, 8 bases remained unmatched. The repertoire was sequenced with immunoSEQ multiplex PCR; TCRdb's copy has only in-frame clones and lacks some. The table has 20,000 or so clones, around 90% seen once. The sequence derives from a human patient who received an intestinal transplant, so some T cells may come from the graft donor. This sample comprised PBMCs, obtained 357 days after transplant. The V gene is TRBV6-1, the J gene TRBJ2-1, with 13 bases identical to TRBD2. CDR3 nucleotides: TGTGCCAGCAGTGAGGGACTAGCGGGACTATTTAGCTCCTACAATGAGCAGTTCTTC. Protein product: CASSEGLAGLFSSYNEQFF.